Listed here are 10 T cell receptor beta chains from one sample, sequenced in a study of blood T cell repertoires in COVID-19 (dated by TCRdb to 2018 to 2020). The library was made by the immunoSEQ multiplex PCR assay. Held by TCRdb, this immuneACCESS table contains in-frame sequences only and omits some clones. Under half of the omission traces to an unresolved V gene where checked; the cause of the rest is unknown. Within this sample are about 100,000 clones, with about 83% of them counted one time only. Roughly 13% of the sample lies in the top ten. The material sequenced was peripheral blood. These receptors all come from a human donor in a cohort sampled during active COVID-19.

The chain couples TRBV18 to TRBJ2-5; D gene ambiguous. Germline CDR1 KGHSH, CDR2 LQKENI. The germline V and J ends were trimmed by 5 bases and 3 bases, with 4 bases remaining between them. This CDR3 is built from 11 residues. CDR3 in amino acids: CASSTKETQYF. The CDR3, as DNA: TGTGCCAGCTCAACAAAAGAGACCCAGTACTTC.

The chain links TRBV19 to TRBJ2-7, with TRBD1 matching 8 bases. With V trimmed by 6 bases and J by 1 base, 11 bases remained unmatched. Germline assignment: CDR1 LNHDA and CDR2 SQIVND (reference sequence). The CDR3 extends over 16 amino acids. The CDR3 DNA sequence: TGTGCCAGTAGGTCCGGCCAGGGACAGGCGTCCTACGAGCAGTACTTC. Residues: CASRSGQGQASYEQYF.

The rearrangement links TRBV18 to TRBJ1-4; 7 bases are shared with TRBD1. The CDR3 contains 13 residues. Unmatched junction bases numbered 0, after V lost 4 bases and J lost 4 bases. Germline V gene sequence: CDR1 KGHSH, CDR2 LQKENI. The CDR3 bases are TGTGCCAGCTCACGGGACAGTAATGAAAAACTGTTTTTT. Protein product: CASSRDSNEKLFF.

This clone was seen a few times. The J gene is TRBJ1-6, the V gene TRBV5-5; 7 bases are a match to TRBD1. There are 15 residues in the CDR3. Germline V gene sequence: CDR1 SGHKS, CDR2 YYEKEE (reference sequence). J lost 7 bases, V lost 4 bases, and 8 bases had no gene match. Written as DNA, the CDR3 is TGTGCCAGCAGCCCTCGACAGGGACCAAATTCACCCCTCCACTTT. This encodes CASSPRQGPNSPLHF. Combining the CDR3 with reference TRBV5-5 and TRBJ1-6 gives the whole variable domain DAGVTQSPTHLIKTRGQQVTLRCSPISGHKSVSWYQQVLGQGPQFIFQYYEKEERGRGNFPDRFSARQFPNYSSELNVNALLLGDSALYLCASSPRQGPNSPLHFGNGTRLTVT.

The J gene is TRBJ2-3, the V gene TRBV5-1, with 7 bases aligning to TRBD1. Trimming removed 6 bases from V and 0 bases from J; junction bases left unmatched: 7. Germline values: CDR1 SGHRS, CDR2 YFSETQ. The CDR3 contains 15 residues. The CDR3 loop is CASTLRGPSTDTQYF. The CDR3 DNA reads as TGCGCCAGCACCCTAAGGGGGCCCAGCACAGATACGCAGTATTTT.

On this clone itself: Germline and junction disagree at one end, which may indicate a read error. This chain joins TRBV6-2 or TRBV6-3 and TRBJ1-2; D is uncertain. CDR1 and CDR2 (germline): MNHEY, SVGEGT. This CDR3 region has 15 residues. CDR3 in DNA: TGTGCCAGCAGTAACTCACGGAGAACTAACTATGGCTACACCTTC. Translation gives CASSNSRRTNYGYTF.

The CDR3 bases are TGCGCCAGCAGTCATCAGGGTTCTGGGGCCAACGTCCTGACTTTC. It translates to CASSHQGSGANVLTF. The chain has TRBV23-1 and TRBJ2-6; possibly TRBD1 for D (5 bases). Being an ORF, TRBV23-1 has a function that is uncertain. The CDR3 covers 15 residues. Trimming cost V 3 bases and J 1 base, with 7 bases left between them.

The rearrangement uses TRBV3-1 (or the pseudogene TRBV3-2) and TRBJ2-1; the D is unclear. Germline CDR1 reads LGHDT; CDR2 reads YNNKEL (reference sequence). Trimming removed 9 bases from V and 8 bases from J, with 11 bases in between. The CDR3 spans 11 residues. The CDR3 DNA is TGTGCCAGGCTGAGAGTGTATGAGCAGTTCTTC. Its protein product is CARLRVYEQFF.

V and J are TRBV7-2 and TRBJ2-7; 9 bases are a match to TRBD1. From germline, CDR1 is SGHTA and CDR2 FQGNSA. The CDR3 consists of 13 residues. Trimming removed 4 bases from V and 6 bases from J; junction bases left unmatched: 4. The CDR3 DNA is TGTGCCAGCAGCTGGGACAGGGAAGGCGAGCAGTACTTC. Residues: CASSWDREGEQYF.

This sequence joins TRBV18 and TRBJ2-2; 8 nucleotides align to TRBD1. CDR3 length: 15 residues. Germline lookup yields CDR1 KGHSH and CDR2 LQKENI. Trimming cost V 3 bases and J 7 bases; bases outside gene matches: 7. The CDR3 region has the DNA TGTGCCAGCTCACCGAGGCAGGGGGCCGTCGGGGAGCTGTTTTTT. Its protein is CASSPRQGAVGELFF.